This T cell receptor beta chain came from a study of immune heterogeneity within non-small cell lung tumors. Across the study: Tumors were classified as 4 squamous cell carcinomas, under 11 non-squamous carcinomas and 1 not otherwise specified.

General study points: A significant, moderate positive correlation (R about 0.34) linked local T-cell clonality and tumor mutational burden. Identical dominant CDR3 beta clonotypes recurred among a patient's tumor sites, alongside site-unique high-frequency clones.

For each sample, template was 600 ng of bulk tumor genomic DNA. Several biopsies per primary tumor were taken during surgery, spaced as far apart as possible. Untreated, newly diagnosed non-small cell lung cancer patients underwent curative surgery. Everyone who gave samples had just been diagnosed with non-small cell lung cancer and was having surgery with curative intent. Remarks on this clonotype: As yet, its antigen is unknown.

Germline V gene lookup returns CDR1 SQVTM and CDR2 ANQGSEA. Trimming removed 5 bases at V and 2 bases at J, with 13 bases between. This CDR3 contains 14 residues. It was with 32 V and 13 J primers that multiplex PCR amplified TCR beta CDR3. TCRdb reanalysed the multiplex PCR reads using MiXCR and keeps one entry per CDR3 protein. Of about 20,000 distinct CDR3 sequences listed, less than 35% were seen once; the top ten hold around 3.9%. The chain combines TRBV29-1 with TRBJ1-5, with no clear D. The receptor was derived from a man aged 35 to 55 with non-small cell lung cancer. The sequenced sample consisted of lung tumor tissue. The CDR3: CSVSTGMGNQPQHF. As DNA, the CDR3 is TGCAGCGTTTCAACGGGAATGGGCAATCAGCCCCAGCATTTT.